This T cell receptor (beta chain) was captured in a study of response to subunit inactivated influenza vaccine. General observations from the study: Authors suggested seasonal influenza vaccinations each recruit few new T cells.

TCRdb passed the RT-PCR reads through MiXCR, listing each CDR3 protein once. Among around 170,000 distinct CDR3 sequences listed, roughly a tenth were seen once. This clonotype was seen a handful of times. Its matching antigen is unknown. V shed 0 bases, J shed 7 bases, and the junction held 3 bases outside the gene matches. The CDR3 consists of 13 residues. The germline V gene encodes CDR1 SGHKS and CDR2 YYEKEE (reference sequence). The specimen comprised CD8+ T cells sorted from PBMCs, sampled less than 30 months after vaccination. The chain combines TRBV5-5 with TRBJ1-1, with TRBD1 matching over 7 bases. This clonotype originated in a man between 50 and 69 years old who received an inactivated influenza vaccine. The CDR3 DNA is TGTGCCAGCAGCTTGGCCGGGACAGATGAAGCTTTCTTT. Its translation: CASSLAGTDEAFF.